Listed here are 14 T cell receptor beta chains from one sample, sequenced in a study of control samples from healthy donors and cancer patients. Profiling relied on immunoSEQ multiplex PCR, and the TCRdb table lists in-frame clones only, not all of them. The sample yields about 92,000 clones, roughly four fifths seen once. Sequenced: blood. The receptors derive from a woman aged 55 to 70 in good health.

Turning to this clone: At one end, the junction sequence differs from germline, possibly due to a read error. The CDR3 coding sequence is TGTGCCAGCAACTTAGCGGGGGCGCCCGGGGATACGCAGTATTTT. It yields the protein CASNLAGAPGDTQYF. The rearrangement joins TRBV7-2 to TRBJ2-3, with TRBD2 matching 9 bases. Germline loops: CDR1 SGHTA, CDR2 FQGNSA. There are 15 residues in the CDR3.

This chain joins TRBV28 and TRBJ1-2; 7 bases align to TRBD1. The CDR3 runs to 15 residues. The J segment lost 3 bases and the V segment lost 6 bases, leaving 10 bases of the junction unmatched. Germline CDR1 MDHEN, CDR2 SYDVKM. The DNA of the CDR3 is TGTGCCAGCAGGCGATGGTCAGGGGGTGACTATGGCTACACCTTC. It is translated as CASRRWSGGDYGYTF.

V is TRBV7-2 and J is TRBJ1-1; D is ambiguous. Deletions cut 2 bases from V and 0 bases from J, with 7 bases between. Germline CDR1 and CDR2: SGHTA and FQGNSA. The CDR3 runs 14 residues. CDR3 nucleotide sequence: TGTGCCAGCAGCTTAAGGCGACTGAACACTGAAGCTTTCTTT. The encoded protein is CASSLRRLNTEAFF.

The chain is built from TRBV3-1 (or the pseudogene TRBV3-2) and TRBJ1-3; D is uncertain. With 5 bases removed from V and 0 bases from J, the gap between germline ends came to 11 bases. The CDR3 is 15 residues long. CDR1 is LGHDT, CDR2 YNNKEL, per germline (reference sequence). CDR3 in DNA: TGTGCCAGCAGCTTTCCCCGTTCCTCTGGAAACACCATATATTTT. Its protein is CASSFPRSSGNTIYF.

V and J are TRBV11-2 and TRBJ2-1; D ambiguous. CDR1 is SGHAT and CDR2 is FQNNGV in the germline V gene. Trimming took 3 bases from V and 9 from J, leaving 12 bases between them. This CDR3 comprises 13 residues. This CDR3 reads CASSLERRTEQFF. In nucleotides, the CDR3 is TGTGCCAGCAGCTTGGAGAGGCGGACTGAGCAGTTCTTC. The full variable domain, rest sourced from reference TRBV11-2 and TRBJ2-1, is EAGVAQSPRYKIIEKRQSVAFWCNPISGHATLYWYQQILGQGPKLLIQFQNNGVVDDSQLPKDRFSAERLKGVDSTLKIQPAKLEDSAVYLCASSLERRTEQFFGPGTRLTVL.

The genes are TRBV27 and TRBJ1-1; 7 nucleotides agree with TRBD1. Trimming removed 7 bases from V and 3 bases from J; junction bases left unmatched: 14. The CDR3 has 16 residues. CDR1 is MNHEY and CDR2 is SMNVEV in the germline V gene (reference sequence). CDR3 in DNA: TGTGCCAGCACCCCGGTGACAGGGATCGCGCACACTGAAGCTTTCTTT. Protein: CASTPVTGIAHTEAFF.

The chain employs TRBV6-2 or TRBV6-3 and TRBJ1-5; D is unresolved. The V gene lost 4 bases and the J gene lost 0 bases, with 16 bases spanning the gap. The V gene's germline CDR1 is MNHEY and CDR2 SVGEGT. This CDR3 is built from 17 residues. The CDR3 here is CASSSDFAGYSNQPQHF. CDR3 sequence (DNA): TGTGCCAGCAGTTCCGACTTCGCAGGTTATAGCAATCAGCCCCAGCATTTT.

The rearrangement links TRBV6-5 to TRBJ2-3, with D maybe TRBD1 (6 bases). CDR3 length equals 14 residues. Germline V lookup: CDR1 MNHEY, CDR2 SVGAGI. Between the trimmed V and J ends, which lost 8 bases and 1 base, there was a span of 13 bases. The DNA for the CDR3 is TGTGCCAGCGGGGAGTGGGGGCGCACAGATACGCAGTATTTT. This gives the protein CASGEWGRTDTQYF.

CDR3: CASSLDRAYSPLHF. The DNA of the CDR3 is TGTGCCAGCAGCCTGGACAGGGCGTATTCACCCCTCCACTTT. The genes are TRBV6-5 and TRBJ1-6; TRBD1 matches 8 bases. Germline lookup yields CDR1 MNHEY and CDR2 SVGAGI. V lost 6 bases to trimming and J lost 8 bases; unmatched junction nucleotides: 6. The CDR3 runs to 14 residues.

This clone came up a few times. One end of the junction does not line up with germline, which may come from a read error. The genes are TRBV2 and TRBJ1-2; 7 bases match TRBD1. The length of the CDR3 is 12 residues. Germline lookup yields CDR1 SNHLY and CDR2 FYNNEI. CDR3 protein: CASSTDRTTASF. The CDR3 DNA sequence: TGTGCCAGCAGTACGGACAGGACGACGGCTAGCTTC.

This clone was seen a single time. The rearrangement links TRBV19 to TRBJ2-1; tentatively, D is TRBD2 (6 bases). Germline lookup yields CDR1 LNHDA and CDR2 SQIVND (reference sequence). V lost 5 bases and J lost 7, with 18 bases in between. CDR3 length equals 15 residues. The CDR3 DNA follows: TGTGCCAGTAGTCAACAGCGCGGGATTCGTAATGAGCAGTTCTTC. Translation gives CASSQQRGIRNEQFF.

This chain links TRBV18 with TRBJ2-2; tentatively, D is TRBD2 (5 bases). Germline lookup yields CDR1 KGHSH and CDR2 LQKENI. This CDR3 is built from 14 residues. V was pared by 0 bases and J by 3 bases, with 5 bases between. The CDR3, as DNA: TGTGCCAGCTCACCACCGAGGGACACCGGGGAGCTGTTTTTT. Residues: CASSPPRDTGELFF.

The chain employs TRBV5-1 and TRBJ1-1; no reliable D call. The V end lost 1 base, the J end lost 0 bases, and 7 bases lay between the germline ends. The CDR3 is 14 residues long. Germline-derived CDR1 and CDR2 are SGHRS and YFSETQ. The CDR3 bases are TGCGCCAGCAGCTTGTCGGGCCTGAACACTGAAGCTTTCTTT. This translates into CASSLSGLNTEAFF.

The rearrangement uses TRBV2 and TRBJ1-5; 7 positions agree with TRBD1. CDR1 and CDR2 (germline): SNHLY, FYNNEI. The CDR3 is made up of 13 amino acids. V trimming: 5 bases; J trimming: 7 bases; junction bases outside the gene matches: 5. The DNA for the CDR3 is TGTGCCAGCAGTTTACAGGGGTGGCAGCCCCAGCATTTT. Its protein is CASSLQGWQPQHF.